Presented here are 10 T cell receptor beta chains from one specimen sequenced in a study of T cell repertoires in aging, cancer and after chemotherapy. TRB rearrangements spanning V, D and J were amplified using mixed TRB-A/B primers. TCRdb fed the multiplex PCR reads into MiXCR, producing one record per CDR3 protein. The sample contains several thousand distinct CDR3 sequences, 35% of which appear only once. TCR beta rearrangements were amplified from peripheral blood genomic DNA. Sequencing used blood. These receptors were collected from a human donor with a solid tumor.

V gene TRBV15 combines with J gene TRBJ1-1, with D possibly being TRBD1 (6 bases). The CDR3 contains 15 residues. V dropped 3 bases and J dropped 0 bases, with 11 bases sitting between them. Germline V gene data show CDR1 as LNHNV and CDR2 as YYDKDF (reference sequence). The DNA of the CDR3 is TGTGCCACCAGCAGCCGACAGGTCATGAACACTGAAGCTTTCTTT. This gives the protein CATSSRQVMNTEAFF.

This clonotype was observed a handful of times. The chain links TRBV28 to TRBJ1-3; 7 nucleotides align to TRBD1. This CDR3 contains 15 residues. The V and J ends lost 3 bases and 3 bases, in that order; junction bases with no gene match: 5. Germline CDR1 reads MDHEN; CDR2 reads SYDVKM. Written as DNA, the CDR3 is TGTGCCAGCAGTTTTCACAGGGGAGGTGGAAACACCATATATTTT. This gives the protein CASSFHRGGGNTIYF. Supplemented by reference TRBV28 and TRBJ1-3, the full variable domain reads DVKVTQSSRYLVKRTGEKVFLECVQDMDHENMFWYRQDPGLGLRLIYFSYDVKMKEKGDIPEGYSVSREKKERFSLILESASTNQTSMYLCASSFHRGGGNTIYFGEGSWLTVV.

This clonotype has only a few counts. The chain links TRBV7-2 to TRBJ1-2; 8 nucleotides agree with TRBD1. V shed 4 bases and J 3 bases; nucleotides not matched to a gene: 4. Germline-derived CDR1 and CDR2 are SGHTA and FQGNSA. This CDR3 spans 14 amino acids. The CDR3 spells CASSSQGVDYGYTF. CDR3 nucleotides: TGTGCCAGCAGCTCACAGGGGGTAGACTATGGCTACACCTTC.

The V call is TRBV29-1, the J call TRBJ2-4; the match to TRBD2 covers 9 bases. V was pared by 4 bases and J by 0 bases, with 4 bases of the junction left unmatched. Germline V gene sequence: CDR1 SQVTM, CDR2 ANQGSEA. The CDR3 length is 15 residues. The CDR3 DNA is TGCAGCGTTGGGGGGACTAGCATAGCCAAAAACATTCAGTACTTC. This codes for CSVGGTSIAKNIQYF. Complete variable domain (other parts from reference TRBV29-1 and TRBJ2-4): SAVISQKPSRDICQRGTSLTIQCQVDSQVTMMFWYRQQPGQSLTLIATANQGSEATYESGFVIDKFPISRPNLTFSTLTVSNMSPEDSSIYLCSVGGTSIAKNIQYFGAGTRLSVL.

This clonotype was recorded a few times. The genes are TRBV19 and TRBJ2-7; D remains ambiguous. The CDR3 loop spans 13 amino acids. Germline V gene lookup returns CDR1 LNHDA and CDR2 SQIVND (reference sequence). Deletions cut 5 bases from V and 4 bases from J, with 12 bases between. The chain's CDR3 is CASSGSPNYEQYF. CDR3 nucleotide sequence: TGTGCCAGTAGTGGCAGCCCCAATTACGAGCAGTACTTC.

By share, this clonotype ranks as large. V is TRBV29-1 and J is TRBJ1-2; a weak D match, TRBD1 (5 bases). Germline CDR1 and CDR2: SQVTM and ANQGSEA. Trimming took 1 base from V and 3 from J, leaving 18 bases between them. The CDR3 length is 16 residues. CDR3 sequence: CSVEAGGWVRDYGYTF. The CDR3 region has the DNA TGCAGCGTTGAAGCCGGGGGGTGGGTAAGAGACTATGGCTACACCTTC.

The chain uses TRBV10-3 and TRBJ1-2; no reliable D call. Germline-derived CDR1 and CDR2 are ENHRY and SYGVKD. The CDR3 sequence is 14 residues long. The germline V and J ends were trimmed by 0 bases and 5 bases, with 10 bases remaining between them. The CDR3 DNA is TGTGCCATCAGTGAGTCCGGAAGCGGGTATGGCTACACCTTC. The encoded protein is CAISESGSGYGYTF.

The count of this clonotype is one. The gene calls are TRBV20-1 and TRBJ1-1; no clear D. The germline V gene has CDR1 DFQATT and CDR2 SNEGSKA (reference sequence). The CDR3 loop spans 15 amino acids. Trimming stripped 0 bases from V and 1 base from J, with 12 bases between. CDR3 nucleotides: TGCAGTGCTAGAGATCTCACGCGCGGGAACACTGAAGCTTTCTTT. Translation: CSARDLTRGNTEAFF.

The table lists this clonotype with a few counts. The chain uses TRBV20-1 and TRBJ2-7; TRBD2 matches at 10 bases. Germline V gene sequence: CDR1 DFQATT, CDR2 SNEGSKA (reference sequence). The J segment lost 2 bases and the V segment lost 3 bases, leaving 4 bases of the junction unmatched. This CDR3 contains 14 residues. The CDR3 loop is CSASALAGAYEQYF. The DNA of the CDR3 is TGCAGTGCTAGCGCCCTAGCGGGGGCCTACGAGCAGTACTTC.

This clonotype turned up a few times. The chain employs TRBV6-1 and TRBJ1-2, with D uncertain. CDR3 length equals 11 residues. The V gene's germline CDR1 is MNHNS and CDR2 SASEGT. Trimming removed 8 bases at V and 9 bases at J, with 13 bases between. The CDR3 coding sequence is TGTGCCAGCTCGTCGGGTAGACGCTACACCTTC. Translating it yields CASSSGRRYTF.